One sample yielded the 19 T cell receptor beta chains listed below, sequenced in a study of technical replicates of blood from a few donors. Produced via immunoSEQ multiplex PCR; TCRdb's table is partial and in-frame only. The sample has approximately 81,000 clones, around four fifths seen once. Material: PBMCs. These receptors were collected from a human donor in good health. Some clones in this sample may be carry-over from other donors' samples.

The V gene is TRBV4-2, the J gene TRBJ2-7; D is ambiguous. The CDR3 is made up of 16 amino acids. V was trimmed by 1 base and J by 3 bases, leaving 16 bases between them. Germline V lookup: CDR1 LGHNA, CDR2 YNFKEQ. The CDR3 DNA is TGTGCCAGCAGCCAAGCACGTCTTAGCCTCCACTACGAGCAGTACTTC. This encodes CASSQARLSLHYEQYF.

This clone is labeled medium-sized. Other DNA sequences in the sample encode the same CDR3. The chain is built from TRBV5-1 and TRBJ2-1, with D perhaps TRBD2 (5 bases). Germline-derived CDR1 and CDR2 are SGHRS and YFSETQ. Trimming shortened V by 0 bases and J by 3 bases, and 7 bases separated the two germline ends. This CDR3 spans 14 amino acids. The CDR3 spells CASSLGGGYNEQFF. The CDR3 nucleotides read TGCGCCAGCAGCTTGGGTGGAGGCTACAATGAGCAGTTCTTC.

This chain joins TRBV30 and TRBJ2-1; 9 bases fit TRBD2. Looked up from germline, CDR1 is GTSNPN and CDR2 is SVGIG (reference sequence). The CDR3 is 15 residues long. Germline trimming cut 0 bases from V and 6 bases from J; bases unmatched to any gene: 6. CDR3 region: CAWSVRGRATNEQFF. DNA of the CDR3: TGTGCCTGGAGTGTACGCGGGAGGGCCACCAATGAGCAGTTCTTC.

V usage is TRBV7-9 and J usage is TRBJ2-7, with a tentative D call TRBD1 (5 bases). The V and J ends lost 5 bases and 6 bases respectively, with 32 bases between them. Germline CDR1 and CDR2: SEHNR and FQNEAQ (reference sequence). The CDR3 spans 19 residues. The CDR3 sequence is CASSPSPGRVALSGVEQYF. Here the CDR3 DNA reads TGTGCCAGCAGCCCCAGCCCGGGCAGGGTGGCCCTAAGTGGAGTCGAGCAGTACTTC.

The CDR3 nucleotides read TGTGCCAGCAGCCCTCAGGGGGCCGGCACTGAAGCTTTCTTT. Residues: CASSPQGAGTEAFF. V gene TRBV7-9 combines with J gene TRBJ1-1; 8 positions agree with TRBD1. CDR3 length equals 14 residues. The trim removed 5 bases at V and 4 bases at J, leaving 6 bases unmatched. The V gene's germline CDR1 is SEHNR and CDR2 FQNEAQ (reference sequence).

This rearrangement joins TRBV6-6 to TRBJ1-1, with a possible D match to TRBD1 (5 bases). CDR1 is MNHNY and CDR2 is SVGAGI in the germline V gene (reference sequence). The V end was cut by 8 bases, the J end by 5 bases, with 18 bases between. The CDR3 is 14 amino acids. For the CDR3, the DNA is TGTGCCAGCGGTATATCAGGGCGTGGGACTGAAGCTTTCTTT. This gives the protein CASGISGRGTEAFF.

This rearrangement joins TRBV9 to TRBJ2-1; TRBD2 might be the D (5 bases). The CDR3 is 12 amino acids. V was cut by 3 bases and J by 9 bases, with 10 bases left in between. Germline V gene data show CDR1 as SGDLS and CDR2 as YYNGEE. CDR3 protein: CASSELGSEQFF. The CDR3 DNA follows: TGTGCCAGCAGCGAACTAGGAAGTGAGCAGTTCTTC. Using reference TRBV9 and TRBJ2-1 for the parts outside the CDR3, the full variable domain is DSGVTQTPKHLITATGQRVTLRCSPRSGDLSVYWYQQSLDQGLQFLIQYYNGEERAKGNILERFSAQQFPDLHSELNLSSLELGDSALYFCASSELGSEQFFGPGTRLTVL.

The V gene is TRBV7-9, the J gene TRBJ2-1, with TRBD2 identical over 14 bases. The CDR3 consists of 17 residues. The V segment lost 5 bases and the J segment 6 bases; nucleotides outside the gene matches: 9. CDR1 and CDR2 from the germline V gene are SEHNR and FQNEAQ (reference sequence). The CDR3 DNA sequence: TGTGCCAGCAGCCCCGGGACTAGCGGGGGACTTTTCAATGAGCAGTTCTTC. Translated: CASSPGTSGGLFNEQFF.

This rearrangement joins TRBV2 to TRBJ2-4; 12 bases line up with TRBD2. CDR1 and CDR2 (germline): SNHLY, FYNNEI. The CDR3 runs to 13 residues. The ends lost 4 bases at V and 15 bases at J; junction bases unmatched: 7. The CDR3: CASSVRTSGIPYF. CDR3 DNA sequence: TGTGCCAGCAGTGTTCGGACTAGCGGGATCCCGTACTTC.

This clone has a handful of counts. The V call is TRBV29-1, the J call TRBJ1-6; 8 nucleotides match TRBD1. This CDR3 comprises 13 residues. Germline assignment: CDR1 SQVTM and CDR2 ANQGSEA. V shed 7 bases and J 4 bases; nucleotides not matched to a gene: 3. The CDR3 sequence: CSARTGYNSPLHF. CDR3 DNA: TGCAGCGCCCGGACAGGGTATAATTCACCCCTCCACTTT.

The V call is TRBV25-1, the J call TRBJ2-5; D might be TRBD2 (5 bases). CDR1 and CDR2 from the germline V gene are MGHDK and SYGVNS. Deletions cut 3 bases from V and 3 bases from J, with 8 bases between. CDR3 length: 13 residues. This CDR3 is CASSDTGKETQYF. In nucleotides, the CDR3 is TGTGCCAGCAGTGATACGGGGAAAGAGACCCAGTACTTC.

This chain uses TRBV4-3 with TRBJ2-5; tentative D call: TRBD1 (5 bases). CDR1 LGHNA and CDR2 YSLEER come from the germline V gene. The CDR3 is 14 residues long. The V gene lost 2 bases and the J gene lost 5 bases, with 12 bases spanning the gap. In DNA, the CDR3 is TGCGCCAGCAGCCAAAGAGGACAATTGGAGACCCAGTACTTC. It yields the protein CASSQRGQLETQYF.

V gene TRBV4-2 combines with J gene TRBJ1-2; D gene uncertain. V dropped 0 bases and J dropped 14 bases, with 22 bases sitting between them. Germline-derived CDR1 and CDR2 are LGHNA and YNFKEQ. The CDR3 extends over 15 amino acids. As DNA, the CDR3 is TGTGCCAGCAGCCAAGAAGTCGGCGGAGACTTGTCGGGTACCTTC. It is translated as CASSQEVGGDLSGTF.

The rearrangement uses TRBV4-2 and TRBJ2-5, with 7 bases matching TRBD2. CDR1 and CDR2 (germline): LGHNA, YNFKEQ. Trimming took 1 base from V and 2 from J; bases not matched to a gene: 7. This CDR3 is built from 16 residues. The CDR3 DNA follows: TGTGCCAGCAGCCAAGTGGGGGGGACGCATCAAGAGACCCAGTACTTC. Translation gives CASSQVGGTHQETQYF.

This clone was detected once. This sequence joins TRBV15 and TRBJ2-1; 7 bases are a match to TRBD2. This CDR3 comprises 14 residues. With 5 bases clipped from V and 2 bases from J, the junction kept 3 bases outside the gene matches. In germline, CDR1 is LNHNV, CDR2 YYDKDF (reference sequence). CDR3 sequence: CATSGSGTYNEQFF. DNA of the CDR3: TGTGCCACCAGCGGAAGCGGGACCTACAATGAGCAGTTCTTC.

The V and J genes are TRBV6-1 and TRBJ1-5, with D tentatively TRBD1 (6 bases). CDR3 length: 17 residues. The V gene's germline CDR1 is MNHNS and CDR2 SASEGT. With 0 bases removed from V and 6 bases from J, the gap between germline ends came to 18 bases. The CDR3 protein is CASSEASGGRRLQPQHF. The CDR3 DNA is TGTGCCAGCAGTGAAGCATCGGGGGGGCGACGGCTTCAGCCCCAGCATTTT.

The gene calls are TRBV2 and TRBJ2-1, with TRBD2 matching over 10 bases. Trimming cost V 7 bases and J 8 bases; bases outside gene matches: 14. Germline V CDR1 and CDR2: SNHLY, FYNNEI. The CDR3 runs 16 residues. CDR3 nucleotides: TGTGCCAGCACTGGTTCTCGTAGCGGGAGGTTAGATGAGCAGTTCTTC. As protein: CASTGSRSGRLDEQFF.

CDR3 sequence reads: CAIKRQTPGELFF. DNA for the CDR3: TGTGCCATCAAGCGGCAGACCCCCGGGGAGCTGTTTTTT. This chain connects TRBV10-3 to TRBJ2-2, with D perhaps matching TRBD2 (5 bases). The CDR3 is 13 residues long. CDR1 and CDR2 (germline): ENHRY, SYGVKD. Trimming stripped 7 bases from V and 6 bases from J, with 12 bases between.

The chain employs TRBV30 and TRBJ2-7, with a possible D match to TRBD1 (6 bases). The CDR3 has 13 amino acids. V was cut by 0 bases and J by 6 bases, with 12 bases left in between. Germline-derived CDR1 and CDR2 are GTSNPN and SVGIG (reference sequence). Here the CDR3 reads CAWSVRTGIEQYF. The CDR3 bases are TGTGCCTGGAGTGTACGTACAGGGATCGAGCAGTACTTC.